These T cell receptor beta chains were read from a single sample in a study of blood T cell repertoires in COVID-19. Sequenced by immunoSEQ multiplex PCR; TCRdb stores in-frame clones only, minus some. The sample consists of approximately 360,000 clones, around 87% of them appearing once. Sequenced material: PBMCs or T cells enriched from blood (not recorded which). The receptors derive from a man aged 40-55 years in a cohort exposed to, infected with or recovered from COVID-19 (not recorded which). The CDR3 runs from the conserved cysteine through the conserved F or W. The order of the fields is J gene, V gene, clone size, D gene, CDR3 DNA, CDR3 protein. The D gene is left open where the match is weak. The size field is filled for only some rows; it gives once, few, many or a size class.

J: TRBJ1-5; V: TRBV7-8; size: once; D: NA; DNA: TGTGCCAGCAGCATTCGTCTAGATCAGCCCCAGCATTTT; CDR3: CASSIRLDQPQHF
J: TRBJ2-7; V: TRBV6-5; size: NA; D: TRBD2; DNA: TGTGCCAGCAGTTACTCGCTAGCGGGAGGCTACGAGCAGTACTTC; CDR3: CASSYSLAGGYEQYF
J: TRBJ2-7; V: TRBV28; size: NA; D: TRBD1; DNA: TGTGCCAGCAGCCCGCCGGGACAGGGATCGTACGAGCAGTACTTC; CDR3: CASSPPGQGSYEQYF
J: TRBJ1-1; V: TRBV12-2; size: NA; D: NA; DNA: TGCGTAAAGGGAGGACCTGAAGCTTTCTTT; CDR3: CVKGGPEAFF
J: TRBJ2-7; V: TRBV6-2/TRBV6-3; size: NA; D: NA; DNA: TGTGCCAGCAGCAGCACTGGACTATCCTACGAGCAGTACTTC; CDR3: CASSSTGLSYEQYF
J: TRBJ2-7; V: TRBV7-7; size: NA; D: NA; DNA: TGTGCCAGCAGCTTAGGGCAGGGATTCGGAGAGCAGTACTTC; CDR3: CASSLGQGFGEQYF
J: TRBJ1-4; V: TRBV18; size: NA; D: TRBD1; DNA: TGTGCCAGCTCACCGGGACAGGTAGCCGCGACTAATGAAAAACTGTTTTTT; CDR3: CASSPGQVAATNEKLFF
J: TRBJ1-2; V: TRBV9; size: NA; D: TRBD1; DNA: TGTGCCAGCAGCTCCGGACAGGGTGGTGGCTACACCTTC; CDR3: CASSSGQGGGYTF
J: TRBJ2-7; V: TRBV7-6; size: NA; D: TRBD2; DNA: TGTGCCAGCAGCCTTAATCCCGGGACTAGCGAGTTTTACGAGCAGTACTTC; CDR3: CASSLNPGTSEFYEQYF
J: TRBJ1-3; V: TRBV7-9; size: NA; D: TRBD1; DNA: TGTGCCAGCAGCATAAACAGGGGCTCTGGAAACACCATATATTTT; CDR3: CASSINRGSGNTIYF
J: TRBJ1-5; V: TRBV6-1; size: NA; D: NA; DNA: TGTGCCAGCAGTGAACAAGTAGGGGATCAGCCCCAGCATTTT; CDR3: CASSEQVGDQPQHF
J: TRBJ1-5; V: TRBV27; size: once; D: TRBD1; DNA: TGTGCCAGCTCAAGACAGGGAAATCAGCCCCAGCATTTT; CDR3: CASSRQGNQPQHF
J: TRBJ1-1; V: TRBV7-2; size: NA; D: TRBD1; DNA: TGTGCCAGCAGCAAGACAGGGATGAACACTGAAGCTTTCTTT; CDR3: CASSKTGMNTEAFF
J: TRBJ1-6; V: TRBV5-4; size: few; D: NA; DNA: TGTGCCAGCAGCCAGAGGACAAATAATTCACCCCTCCACTTT; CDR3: CASSQRTNNSPLHF
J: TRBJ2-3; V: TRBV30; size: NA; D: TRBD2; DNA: TGTGCCTGGAATAGCGGGTATAGCACAGATACGCAGTATTTT; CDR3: CAWNSGYSTDTQYF
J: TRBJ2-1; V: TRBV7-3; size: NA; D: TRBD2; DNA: TGTGCCAGCAGCTTAGGGACTAGCGGGGTCAGGGAGCAGTTCTTC; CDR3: CASSLGTSGVREQFF
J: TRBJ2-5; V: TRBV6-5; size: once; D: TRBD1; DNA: TGTGCCAGCAGTCGGGACAGGCAAGAGACCCAGTACTTC; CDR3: CASSRDRQETQYF
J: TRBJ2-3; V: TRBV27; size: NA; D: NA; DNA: TGTGCCAGCAGTTTATCAGGAGGTACGCAGTATTTT; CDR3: CASSLSGGTQYF
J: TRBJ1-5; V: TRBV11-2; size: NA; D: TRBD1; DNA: TGTGCCAGCAGCCCCGGGACAGGGGGCCATCAGCCCCAGCATTTT; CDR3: CASSPGTGGHQPQHF
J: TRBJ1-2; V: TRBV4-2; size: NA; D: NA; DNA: TGTGCCAGCAGCCAAGATAGGCAGGGCAAGGGCTACACCTTC; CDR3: CASSQDRQGKGYTF
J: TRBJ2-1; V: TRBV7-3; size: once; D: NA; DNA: TGTGCCAGCAGGTCCGGGACAAATACCTACAATGAGCAGTTCTTC; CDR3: CASRSGTNTYNEQFF
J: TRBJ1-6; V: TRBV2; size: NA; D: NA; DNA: TGTGCCAGCAAGGTACAGGGCGATTCACCCCTCCACTTT; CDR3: CASKVQGDSPLHF
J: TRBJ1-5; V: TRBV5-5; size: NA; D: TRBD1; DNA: TGTGCCAGCAGCCTAGGGGGCGCGAATCAGCCCCAGCATTTT; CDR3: CASSLGGANQPQHF
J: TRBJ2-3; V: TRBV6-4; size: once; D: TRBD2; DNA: TGTGCCAGCAGCGGACTAGCGAGAGATACGCAGTATTTT; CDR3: CASSGLARDTQYF
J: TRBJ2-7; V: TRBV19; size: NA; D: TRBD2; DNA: TGTGCCAGTAGTACTTGGACTAGCGGCCTCTCCTACGAGCAGTACTTC; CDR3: CASSTWTSGLSYEQYF
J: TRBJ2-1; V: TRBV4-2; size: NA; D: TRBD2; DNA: TGTGCCAGCAGCCAAGATCGAGGACTAGCGGGAGGGGACAATGAGCAGTTCTTC; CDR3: CASSQDRGLAGGDNEQFF